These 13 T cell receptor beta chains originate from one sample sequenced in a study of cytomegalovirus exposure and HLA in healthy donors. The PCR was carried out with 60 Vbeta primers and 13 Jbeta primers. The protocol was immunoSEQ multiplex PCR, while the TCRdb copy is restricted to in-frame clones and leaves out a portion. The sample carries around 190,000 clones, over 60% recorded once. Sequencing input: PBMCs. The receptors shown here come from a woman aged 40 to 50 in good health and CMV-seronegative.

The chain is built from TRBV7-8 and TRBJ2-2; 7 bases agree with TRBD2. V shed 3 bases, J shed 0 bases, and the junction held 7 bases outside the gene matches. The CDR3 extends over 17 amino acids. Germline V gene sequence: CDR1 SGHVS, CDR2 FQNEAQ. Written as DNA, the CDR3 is TGTGCCAGCAGCTTCGTACTAGCGTCCTCGAACACCGGGGAGCTGTTTTTT. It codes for CASSFVLASSNTGELFF.

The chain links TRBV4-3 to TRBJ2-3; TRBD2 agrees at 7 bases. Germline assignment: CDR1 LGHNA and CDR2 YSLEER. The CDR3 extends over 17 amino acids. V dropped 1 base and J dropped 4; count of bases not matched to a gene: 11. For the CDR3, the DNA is TGCGCCAGCAGCCAAGTAAACTCGGCTAGCGGATCAGATACGCAGTATTTT. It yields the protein CASSQVNSASGSDTQYF.

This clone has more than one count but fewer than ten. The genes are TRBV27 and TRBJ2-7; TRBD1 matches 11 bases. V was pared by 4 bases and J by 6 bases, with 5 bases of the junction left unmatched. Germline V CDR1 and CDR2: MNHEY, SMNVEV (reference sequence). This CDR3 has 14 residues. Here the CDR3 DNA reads TGTGCCAGCAGTTGGGCGGACAGGGGGCGCGAGCAGTACTTC. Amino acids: CASSWADRGREQYF.

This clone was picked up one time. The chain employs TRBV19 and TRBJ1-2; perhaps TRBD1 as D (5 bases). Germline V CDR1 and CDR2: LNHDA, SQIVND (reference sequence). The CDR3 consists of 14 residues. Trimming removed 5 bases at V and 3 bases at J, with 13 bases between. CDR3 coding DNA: TGTGCCAGTAGTCCTAGGGGTATCGACTATGGCTACACCTTC. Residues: CASSPRGIDYGYTF.

For the CDR3, the DNA is TGTGCCAGCAGCCCACAAGATTTAGCAGGGGGCGGCTACACCTTC. Translated: CASSPQDLAGGGYTF. The gene calls are TRBV7-2 and TRBJ1-2, with TRBD1 identical over 8 bases. Germline CDR1 SGHTA, CDR2 FQGNSA. The CDR3 extends over 15 amino acids. V shed 5 bases and J 8 bases; nucleotides not matched to a gene: 13. Looking up the rest from reference TRBV7-2 and TRBJ1-2 gives the full variable domain: GAGVSQSPSNKVTEKGKDVELRCDPISGHTALYWYRQSLGQGLEFLIYFQGNSAPDKSGLPSDRFSAERTGGSVSTLTIQRTQQEDSAVYLCASSPQDLAGGGYTFGSGTRLTVV.

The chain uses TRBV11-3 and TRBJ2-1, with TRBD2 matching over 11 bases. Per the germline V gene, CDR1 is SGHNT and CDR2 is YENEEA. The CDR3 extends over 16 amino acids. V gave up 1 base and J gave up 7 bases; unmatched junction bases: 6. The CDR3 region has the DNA TGTGCCAGCAGCTTAGCCACTAGCGGGAGTGGAAATGAGCAGTTCTTC. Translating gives CASSLATSGSGNEQFF.

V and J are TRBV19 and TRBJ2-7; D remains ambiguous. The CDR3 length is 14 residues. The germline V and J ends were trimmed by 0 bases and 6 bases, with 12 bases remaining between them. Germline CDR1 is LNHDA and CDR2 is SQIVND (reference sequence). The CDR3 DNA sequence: TGTGCCAGTAGTATAGATCGAGAAACGGGCGAGCAGTACTTC. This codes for CASSIDRETGEQYF.

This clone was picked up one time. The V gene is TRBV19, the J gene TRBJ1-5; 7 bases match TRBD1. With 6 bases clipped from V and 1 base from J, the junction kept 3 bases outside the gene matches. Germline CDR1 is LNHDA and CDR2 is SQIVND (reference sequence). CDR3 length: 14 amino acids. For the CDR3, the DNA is TGTGCCAGTAGATACAGGGGCAGCAATCAGCCCCAGCATTTT. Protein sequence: CASRYRGSNQPQHF. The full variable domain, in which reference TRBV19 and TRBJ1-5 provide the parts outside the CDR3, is DGGITQSPKYLFRKEGQNVTLSCEQNLNHDAMYWYRQDPGQGLRLIYYSQIVNDFQKGDIAEGYSVSREKKESFPLTVTSAQKNPTAFYLCASRYRGSNQPQHFGDGTRLSIL.

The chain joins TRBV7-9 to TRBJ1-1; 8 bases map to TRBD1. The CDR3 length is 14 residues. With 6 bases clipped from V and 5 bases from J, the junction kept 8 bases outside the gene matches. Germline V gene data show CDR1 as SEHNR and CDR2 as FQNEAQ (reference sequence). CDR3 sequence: CASRIAGGGTEAFF. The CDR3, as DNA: TGTGCCAGCAGGATAGCAGGGGGCGGGACTGAAGCTTTCTTT.

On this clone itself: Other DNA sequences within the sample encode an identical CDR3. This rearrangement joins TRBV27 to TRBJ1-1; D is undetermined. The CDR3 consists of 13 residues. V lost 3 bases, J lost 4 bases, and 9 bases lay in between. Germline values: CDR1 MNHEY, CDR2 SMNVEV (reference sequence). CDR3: CASSFGRGTEAFF. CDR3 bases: TGTGCCAGCAGTTTTGGTCGGGGCACTGAAGCTTTCTTT.

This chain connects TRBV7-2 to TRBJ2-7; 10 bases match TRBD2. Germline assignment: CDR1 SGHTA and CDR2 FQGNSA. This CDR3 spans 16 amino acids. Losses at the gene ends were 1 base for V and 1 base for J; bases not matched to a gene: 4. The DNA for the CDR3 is TGTGCCAGCAGCTTAGTTTCTAGCGGGAGATCCTACGAGCAGTACTTC. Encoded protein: CASSLVSSGRSYEQYF.

This CDR3 is CASSVDRDGRGNEKLFF. The CDR3 nucleotides are TGTGCCAGCAGCGTAGATCGTGATGGGCGGGGGAATGAAAAACTGTTTTTT. The chain couples TRBV9 to TRBJ1-4, with a tentative D call TRBD1 (5 bases). CDR3 length: 17 residues. Germline CDR1 reads SGDLS; CDR2 reads YYNGEE. V gave up 0 bases and J gave up 5 bases, with 17 bases separating them.

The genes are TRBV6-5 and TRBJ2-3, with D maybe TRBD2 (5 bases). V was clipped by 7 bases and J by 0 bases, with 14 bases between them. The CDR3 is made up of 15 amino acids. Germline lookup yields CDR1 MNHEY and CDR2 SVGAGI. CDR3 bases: TGTGCCAGCACAAAGAGGGCAACCAGCACAGATACGCAGTATTTT. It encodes CASTKRATSTDTQYF.